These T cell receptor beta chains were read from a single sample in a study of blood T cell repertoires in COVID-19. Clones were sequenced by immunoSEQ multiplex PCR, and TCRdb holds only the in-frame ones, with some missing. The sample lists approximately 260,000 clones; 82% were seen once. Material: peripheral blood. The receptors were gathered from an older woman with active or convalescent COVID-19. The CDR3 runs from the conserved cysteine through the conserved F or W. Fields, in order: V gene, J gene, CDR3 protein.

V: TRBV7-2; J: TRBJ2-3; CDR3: CASSLGLAGGKITDTQYF
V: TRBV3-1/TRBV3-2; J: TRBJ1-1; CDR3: CASSRRQGGEAFF
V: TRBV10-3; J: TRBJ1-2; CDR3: CAIRATQVGTRIVGYTF
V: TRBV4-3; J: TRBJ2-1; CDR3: CASSGGAISYNEQFF
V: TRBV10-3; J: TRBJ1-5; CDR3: CAIRAGLGSNQPQHF
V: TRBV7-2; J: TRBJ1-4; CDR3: CASSWGTGGANEKLFF
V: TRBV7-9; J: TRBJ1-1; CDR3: CASSLFQENTEAFF
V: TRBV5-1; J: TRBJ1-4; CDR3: CASSLGVTENEKLFF
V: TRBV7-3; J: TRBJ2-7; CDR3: CASSEYRGVSYEQYF
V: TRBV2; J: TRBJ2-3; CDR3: CASSDPGGATDTQYF
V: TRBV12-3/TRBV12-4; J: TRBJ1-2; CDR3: CASRQGVNGYTF
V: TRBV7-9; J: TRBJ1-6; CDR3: CASSLGRAGSPLHF
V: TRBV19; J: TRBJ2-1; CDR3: CASSPRTSTNEQFF
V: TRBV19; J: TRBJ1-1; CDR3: CASKRDFRDVSTEAFF
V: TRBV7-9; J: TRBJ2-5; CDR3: CASSFGARAPRTQYF
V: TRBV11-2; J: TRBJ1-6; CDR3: CASSLVRGRSPLHF